The 32 T cell receptor beta chains below were found in one sample sequenced in a study of breast tumors, draining lymph nodes, adjacent tissues. The lymph nodes were axillary draining lymph nodes from breast cancer patients. Using its own MiXCR run on the multiplex PCR reads, TCRdb lists one record per CDR3 protein. The sample has around 140,000 distinct CDR3 sequences, 20% to 25% seen once. The sequencing sample was made of axillary lymph node tissue. The receptors stem from a female donor with breast cancer. Some clones in this sample may be carry-over from other donors' samples.

This clonotype was picked up many times. The rearrangement joins TRBV5-1 to TRBJ2-3; 10 nucleotides align to TRBD1. CDR3 length: 15 residues. Per germline, CDR1 SGHRS and CDR2 YFSETQ. The V and J ends lost 3 bases and 4 bases, in that order; junction bases with no gene match: 5. The CDR3 DNA sequence: TGCGCCAGCAGCTCTGGACAGGGGGTGGCAGATACGCAGTATTTT. This sequence encodes CASSSGQGVADTQYF.

This clonotype was found many times. The J gene is TRBJ2-2, the V gene TRBV29-1; 14 positions match TRBD2. Per the germline V gene, CDR1 is SQVTM and CDR2 is ANQGSEA. V dropped 1 base and J dropped 1; count of bases not matched to a gene: 2. This CDR3 region has 17 residues. The CDR3 coding sequence is TGCAGCGTTGAAGGACTAGCGGGAGGGGGGAACACCGGGGAGCTGTTTTTT. Translating gives CSVEGLAGGGNTGELFF.

The table lists this clonotype with many counts. The gene calls are TRBV7-9 and TRBJ2-7; D remains unclear. The V and J ends lost 1 base and 6 bases respectively, with 7 bases between them. The CDR3 has 12 amino acids. Germline V gene data show CDR1 as SEHNR and CDR2 as FQNEAQ (reference sequence). Here the CDR3 reads CASSLVGREQYF. The CDR3 DNA reads TGTGCCAGCAGCTTAGTAGGGCGCGAGCAGTACTTC.

There are many counts of this clonotype. V is TRBV10-1 and J is TRBJ2-3, with 8 bases identical to TRBD2. The V and J ends lost 0 bases and 5 bases, in that order; junction bases with no gene match: 1. CDR3 length equals 14 residues. The germline CDR1 and CDR2 sequences are WNHNN and SYGVQD (reference sequence). CDR3 region: CASSESGLVDTQYF. The CDR3 region has the DNA TGCGCCAGCAGTGAGTCGGGACTAGTAGATACGCAGTATTTT.

The table lists this clonotype with many counts. This sequence joins TRBV20-1 and TRBJ2-3; tentative D call: TRBD1 (5 bases). The CDR3 covers 10 residues. Germline V gives CDR1 DFQATT, CDR2 SNEGSKA (reference sequence). Trimming removed 1 base from V and 9 bases from J, with 5 bases in between. The CDR3 bases are TGCAGTGCTAGAGGACAGACGCAGTATTTT. As protein: CSARGQTQYF.

About this clonotype: A read error is possible here, since a much larger clone lies one base away. V gene TRBV11-2 combines with J gene TRBJ2-7, with a tentative D call TRBD1 (5 bases). Germline lookup yields CDR1 SGHAT and CDR2 FQNNGV. The CDR3 is 12 amino acids. This chain's CDR3 is CASSFQGYEQHF. CDR3 sequence (DNA): TGTGCCAGCAGCTTCCAGGGTTACGAGCAGCACTTC.

This clonotype was seen ten or more times. The genes are TRBV11-2 and TRBJ2-1, with 7 positions matching TRBD1. The V gene end was trimmed by 6 bases and the J gene end by 0 bases; junction bases not matched to a gene: 5. CDR1 and CDR2 from the germline V gene are SGHAT and FQNNGV. The CDR3 length is 15 residues. The chain's CDR3 is CASSLQGSSYNEQFF. CDR3 nucleotide sequence: TGTGCCAGCAGTTTACAGGGGAGCTCCTACAATGAGCAGTTCTTC.

This clonotype was observed at least ten times. The V gene is TRBV2, the J gene TRBJ2-7, with 7 bases fitting TRBD1. The V segment lost 6 bases and the J segment 0 bases; nucleotides outside the gene matches: 5. The germline V gene encodes CDR1 SNHLY and CDR2 FYNNEI. The CDR3 spans 14 residues. The CDR3 coding sequence is TGTGCCAGCAGCGCCGGGACAGTCTCCTACGAGCAGTACTTC. Protein: CASSAGTVSYEQYF.

There are many counts of this clonotype. This rearrangement joins TRBV7-3 to TRBJ2-5; 8 bases agree with TRBD1. V lost 5 bases and J lost 5; bases outside the gene matches: 4. Germline V gene lookup returns CDR1 SGHTA and CDR2 FQGTGA. CDR3 length: 13 amino acids. CDR3 residues: CASSQDRGETQYF. CDR3 nucleotides: TGTGCCAGCAGCCAAGACAGGGGTGAGACCCAGTACTTC.

Many counts were recorded for this clonotype. J is TRBJ2-7 and V is TRBV20-1; tentatively, D is TRBD2 (5 bases). With 5 bases removed from V and 8 bases from J, the gap between germline ends came to 25 bases. This CDR3 has 15 amino acids. Germline V lookup: CDR1 DFQATT, CDR2 SNEGSKA (reference sequence). The CDR3 reads CSARPLTDTTGKQYF. The CDR3 nucleotides are TGCAGTGCTCGCCCCCTGACTGATACTACGGGGAAGCAGTACTTC.

This clonotype was detected ten times or more. This chain connects TRBV20-1 to TRBJ2-7; 9 nucleotides match TRBD2. CDR3 length: 17 amino acids. Trimming at V came to 0 bases and at J to 2 bases, leaving 11 bases not matched to a gene. CDR1 and CDR2 from the germline V gene are DFQATT and SNEGSKA (reference sequence). The CDR3 loop is CSAREPLAGDNPYEQYF. The CDR3 DNA is TGCAGTGCTAGAGAACCCTTAGCGGGAGATAACCCCTACGAGCAGTACTTC.

At least ten counts were recorded for this clonotype. The J gene is TRBJ2-7, the V gene TRBV6-5, with 10 bases identical to TRBD2. The CDR3 covers 15 residues. Looked up from germline, CDR1 is MNHEY and CDR2 is SVGAGI. With 5 bases clipped from V and 0 bases from J, the junction kept 4 bases outside the gene matches. The CDR3 DNA reads TGTGCCAGCAGTCCTAGCGGGAGTCTCTCCTACGAGCAGTACTTC. Protein: CASSPSGSLSYEQYF.

This clonotype was detected ten times or more. V and J are TRBV20-1 and TRBJ2-3, with a weak D call TRBD2 (6 bases). The CDR3 covers 15 residues. V lost 5 bases and J 6 bases, leaving 21 bases between the germline ends. From germline, CDR1 is DFQATT and CDR2 SNEGSKA (reference sequence). CDR3 amino acids: CSASGTPAYPDTQYF. As DNA, the CDR3 is TGCAGTGCTTCCGGGACTCCGGCTTACCCGGATACGCAGTATTTT.

This chain uses TRBV28 with TRBJ2-2, with TRBD2 matching over 12 bases. J gave up 7 bases and V 6 bases, and 6 bases lay outside the gene matches. Germline V gene lookup returns CDR1 MDHEN and CDR2 SYDVKM. There are 15 residues in the CDR3. CDR3 DNA sequence: TGTGCCAGCAGCCTAGCGGGAGGGCCTGACGGGGAGCTGTTTTTT. Translating it yields CASSLAGGPDGELFF.

Only a few counts were recorded for this clonotype. The J gene is TRBJ2-3, the V gene TRBV28; maybe TRBD2 (6 bases). The CDR3 contains 14 residues. V lost 8 bases to trimming and J lost 4 bases, with 16 bases between them. Per germline, CDR1 MDHEN and CDR2 SYDVKM. The chain's CDR3 is CASLTGLRPDTQYF. The DNA of the CDR3 is TGTGCCAGCTTAACGGGACTTCGACCAGATACGCAGTATTTT.

This clonotype was seen at least ten times. V usage is TRBV2 and J usage is TRBJ1-3, with D unresolved. Germline loops: CDR1 SNHLY, CDR2 FYNNEI. This CDR3 has 16 amino acids. Between the trimmed V and J ends, which lost 7 bases and 4 bases, there was a span of 20 bases. CDR3 amino acids: CASTGRTPDSGNTIYF. The CDR3 bases are TGTGCCAGCACCGGCAGGACCCCCGACTCCGGAAACACCATATATTTT.

This chain joins TRBV7-6 and TRBJ2-1; TRBD2 matches at 8 bases. CDR3 length equals 15 residues. Germline CDR1 reads SGHVS; CDR2 reads FNYEAQ. J lost 3 bases, V lost 3 bases, and 4 bases had no gene match. The CDR3 protein is CASSFSGSVYNEQFF. The CDR3 DNA is TGTGCCAGCAGCTTCAGCGGGAGTGTCTACAATGAGCAGTTCTTC.

In regard to this clonotype: This may come from a read error, since a much larger clone is one base off. The chain carries TRBV6-6 and TRBJ2-4; D is tentatively TRBD1 or TRBD2 (6 bases each). The length of the CDR3 is 15 residues. Germline V CDR1 and CDR2: MNHNY, SVGAGI (reference sequence). V was trimmed by 6 bases and J by 6 bases, leaving 18 bases between them. As DNA, the CDR3 is TGTGCCAGCAGCCCAAGGGGGGATGGCATAAACATTCAGTACTTC. Its translation: CASSPRGDGINIQYF.

Ten or more counts support this clonotype. The V call is TRBV20-1, the J call TRBJ1-2; 7 bases match TRBD1. The CDR3 runs to 11 residues. V lost 3 bases to trimming and J lost 6 bases; unmatched junction nucleotides: 1. Germline CDR1 reads DFQATT; CDR2 reads SNEGSKA (reference sequence). The CDR3 spells CSARTGNGYTF. CDR3 coding DNA: TGCAGTGCTAGGACAGGGAATGGCTACACCTTC.

The sample holds many counts of this clonotype. This chain connects TRBV11-3 to TRBJ2-2, with TRBD2 matching 9 bases. Germline CDR1 reads SGHNT; CDR2 reads YENEEA. This CDR3 contains 16 residues. Trimming took 0 bases from V and 6 from J; bases not matched to a gene: 5. The CDR3 protein is CASSLEGGRASGELFF. As DNA, the CDR3 is TGTGCCAGCAGCTTAGAAGGCGGGAGGGCCTCCGGGGAGCTGTTTTTT.

This clonotype appeared many times. This chain uses TRBV19 with TRBJ2-3, with TRBD1 matching over 11 bases. Germline V CDR1 and CDR2: LNHDA, SQIVND (reference sequence). The CDR3 runs to 15 residues. J was trimmed by 6 bases and V by 5 bases; bases with no gene match: 7. The CDR3 region is CASSAGTGGRDTQYF. CDR3 DNA: TGTGCCAGTAGTGCTGGGACAGGGGGGAGGGATACGCAGTATTTT.

Worth noting for this clonotype: A much larger clone differs from this one at a single base, so this may be a read error. The CDR3 spells CASSLLHEQYF. CDR3 DNA: TGTGCCAGCAGTCTTTTGCACGAGCAGTACTTC. V is TRBV12-3 or TRBV12-4 and J is TRBJ2-7, with D unclear. CDR3 length equals 11 residues. Trimming left V 5 bases short and J 5 bases short, with 7 bases between.

The table lists this clonotype with a few counts. This chain joins TRBV14 and TRBJ2-2; TRBD2 aligns across 8 bases. Germline values: CDR1 SGHDN, CDR2 FVKESK. This CDR3 has 17 amino acids. V gave up 0 bases and J gave up 4 bases; unmatched junction bases: 7. Here the CDR3 reads CASSQDPGRAGTGELFF. DNA for the CDR3: TGTGCCAGCAGCCAAGATCCCGGGAGGGCCGGCACCGGGGAGCTGTTTTTT.

Ten or more counts support this clonotype. V is TRBV20-1 and J is TRBJ2-1, with D uncertain. In germline, CDR1 is DFQATT, CDR2 SNEGSKA (reference sequence). V shed 0 bases and J shed 5 bases, with 8 bases lying between them. This CDR3 is 13 amino acids long. The CDR3 is CSARDHTNNEQFF. Written as DNA, the CDR3 is TGCAGTGCTAGAGATCACACCAACAATGAGCAGTTCTTC.

At least ten counts were recorded for this clonotype. This chain joins TRBV5-1 and TRBJ2-2; no clear D gene. This CDR3 region has 13 residues. V was cut by 7 bases and J by 4 bases, with 11 bases left in between. CDR1 and CDR2 (germline): SGHRS, YFSETQ. CDR3 region: CASEQLITGELFF. The CDR3 nucleotides are TGCGCCAGCGAGCAACTTATCACCGGGGAGCTGTTTTTT. Combining the CDR3 with reference TRBV5-1 and TRBJ2-2 gives the whole variable domain KAGVTQTPRYLIKTRGQQVTLSCSPISGHRSVSWYQQTPGQGLQFLFEYFSETQRNKGNFPGRFSGRQFSNSRSEMNVSTLELGDSALYLCASEQLITGELFFGEGSRLTVL.

This chain joins TRBV30 and TRBJ2-3; 7 bases align to TRBD2. This CDR3 comprises 17 residues. V was pared by 0 bases and J by 6 bases, with 15 bases of the junction left unmatched. Germline V gene lookup returns CDR1 GTSNPN and CDR2 SVGIG (reference sequence). As DNA, the CDR3 is TGTGCCTGGAGTGTACTTTATGATCGGACTAGTGCCGATACGCAGTATTTT. The encoded protein is CAWSVLYDRTSADTQYF.

In regard to this clonotype: It may be a read error: a sequence one base away is much more abundant. This chain connects TRBV9 to TRBJ2-2; 9 nucleotides line up with TRBD1. Germline values: CDR1 SGDLS, CDR2 YYNGEE. CDR3 length: 17 amino acids. In nucleotides, the CDR3 is TGTGCCAGCAGCGTAGATGGACAGGGGATTGACACCGGGGAGCTGCTTTTT. It codes for CASSVDGQGIDTGELLF.

In the case of this clonotype: Given a much more abundant clone one base away, this may be a read error. The chain recombines TRBV30 with TRBJ1-2; a possible D gene is TRBD1 (5 bases). The CDR3 extends over 14 amino acids. V was trimmed by 4 bases and J by 4 bases, leaving 16 bases between them. CDR1 and CDR2 from the germline V gene are GTSNPN and SVGIG (reference sequence). CDR3 sequence: CAWTPTETSYGYTF. CDR3 DNA sequence: TGTGCCTGGACCCCGACAGAGACTAGCTATGGCTACACCTTC. The full variable domain, with the rest looked up from reference TRBV30 and TRBJ1-2, is SQTIHQWPATLVQPVGSPLSLECTVEGTSNPNLYWYRQAAGRGLQLLFYSVGIGQISSEVPQNLSASRPQDRQFILSSKKLLLSDSGFYLCAWTPTETSYGYTFGSGTRLTVV.

This clonotype occurred many times. V and J are TRBV7-2 and TRBJ2-1; tentatively, D is TRBD2 (6 bases). Trimming removed 5 bases from V and 11 bases from J, with 16 bases in between. The germline gives CDR1 SGHTA, CDR2 FQGNSA. The CDR3 totals 13 residues. The chain's CDR3 is CASSPRRGRQQFF. The CDR3 bases are TGTGCCAGCAGCCCGCGGAGGGGCAGGCAGCAGTTCTTC.

The sample holds many counts of this clonotype. The rearrangement uses TRBV6-6 and TRBJ2-1; no reliable D call. V was cut by 6 bases and J by 7 bases, with 19 bases left in between. Germline CDR1 MNHNY, CDR2 SVGAGI (reference sequence). The CDR3 runs 15 residues. The DNA of the CDR3 is TGTGCCAGCAGCCAGGCCCACCCGAGGTTTAATGAGCAGTTCTTC. Amino acids: CASSQAHPRFNEQFF.

This clonotype was observed at least ten times. The chain carries TRBV4-1 and TRBJ2-7, with TRBD1 identical over 8 bases. Germline V gene lookup returns CDR1 MGHRA and CDR2 YSYEKL. CDR3 length: 15 amino acids. Unmatched junction bases numbered 9, after V lost 4 bases and J lost 4 bases. In DNA, the CDR3 is TGCGCCAGCAGCCCGGGGACAGGCAATCAATACGAGCAGTACTTC. Its protein product is CASSPGTGNQYEQYF.

The chain has TRBV7-2 and TRBJ2-4, with D perhaps given as TRBD1 or TRBD2 (5 bases each). The germline V and J ends were trimmed by 6 bases and 2 bases, with 17 bases remaining between them. Germline V gene lookup returns CDR1 SGHTA and CDR2 FQGNSA. This CDR3 has 16 residues. The CDR3 sequence: CASSSDRDVTKNIQYF. CDR3 DNA sequence: TGTGCCAGCAGTTCGGATCGGGACGTCACCAAAAACATTCAGTACTTC.